These T cell receptor beta chains were read from a single sample in a study of shared clonotypes between healthy human individuals. Clones were read by immunoSEQ multiplex PCR, and TCRdb kept only the in-frame ones, dropping some. The table includes a few million clones, approximately 93% detected once. Sequencing was performed on naive CD4+ T cells from PBMCs. The receptors were sampled from a man in his late teens or twenties in good health. Some clones in this sample may be carry-over from other donors' samples. Both conserved end residues are part of each CDR3. D genes are given only for firm matches. Clone size, where shown, is once, few, many, or a class for clones that have expanded.

D gene	V gene	clone size	J gene	CDR3 length	CDR3 protein	CDR3 DNA
TRBD2	TRBV28	NA	TRBJ2-1	18	CASSPLRLAGGHLNEQFF	TGTGCCAGCAGTCCCTTAAGACTAGCGGGAGGGCATTTGAATGAGCAGTTCTTC
TRBD2	TRBV28	NA	TRBJ2-7	16	CASSAGTSGRVYEQYF	TGTGCCAGCAGCGCAGGGACTAGCGGGAGAGTATACGAGCAGTACTTC
NA	TRBV7-9	NA	TRBJ2-4	18	CASSWGQGGPFAKNIQYF	TGTGCCAGCAGCTGGGGGCAGGGGGGCCCTTTTGCCAAAAACATTCAGTACTTC
TRBD2	TRBV29-1	NA	TRBJ2-5	16	CSASGAWGCGQETQYF	TGCAGCGCTAGCGGGGCGTGGGGTTGCGGACAAGAGACCCAGTACTTC
NA	TRBV6-5	NA	TRBJ2-2	14	CASSYRADSGELFF	TGTGCCAGCAGTTACCGGGCAGATTCCGGGGAGCTGTTTTTT
TRBD2	TRBV28	NA	TRBJ2-3	14	CASSTSGHTDTQYF	TGTGCCAGCAGTACTAGCGGGCACACAGATACGCAGTATTTT
NA	TRBV28	NA	TRBJ2-7	14	CASTPAAGVYEQYF	TGTGCCAGCACCCCCGCCGCCGGAGTCTACGAGCAGTACTTC
TRBD1	TRBV4-1	NA	TRBJ2-7	16	CASSDTTGQGNYEQYF	TGCGCCAGCAGCGACACAACGGGACAGGGGAACTACGAGCAGTACTTC
TRBD1	TRBV19	NA	TRBJ1-1	17	CASSIVTGQRAGTEAFF	TGTGCCAGTAGTATAGTGACAGGGCAAAGGGCGGGCACTGAAGCTTTCTTT
NA	TRBV7-3	NA	TRBJ2-3	14	CASSLTRAADTQYF	TGTGCCAGCAGCTTAACCAGGGCCGCAGATACGCAGTATTTT
NA	TRBV28	NA	TRBJ2-7	17	CASSLGTARGFTYEQYF	TGTGCCAGCAGTTTAGGGACGGCCAGGGGTTTTACGTACGAGCAGTACTTC
TRBD2	TRBV11-2	once	TRBJ2-3	18	CASSLGRTSGRGTDTQYF	TGTGCCAGCAGCTTAGGCCGGACTAGCGGGAGAGGCACAGATACGCAGTATTTT
TRBD2	TRBV7-6	NA	TRBJ2-1	14	CASSLLAENNEQFF	TGTGCCAGCAGCTTGCTAGCGGAAAACAATGAGCAGTTCTTC
TRBD1	TRBV29-1	NA	TRBJ1-2	13	CSVDGTGTYGYTF	TGCAGCGTTGACGGGACAGGGACCTATGGCTACACCTTC
NA	TRBV2	NA	TRBJ2-2	16	CASNPVGEWPTGELFF	TGTGCCAGCAATCCTGTGGGGGAGTGGCCCACCGGGGAGCTGTTTTTT
TRBD1	TRBV28	NA	TRBJ1-2	15	CASSSPGQGTYGYTF	TGTGCCAGCAGTTCTCCGGGACAGGGGACCTATGGCTACACCTTC
NA	TRBV7-2	NA	TRBJ1-1	13	CASSFMARTEAFF	TGTGCCAGCAGCTTCATGGCGAGGACTGAAGCTTTCTTT
TRBD1	TRBV27	NA	TRBJ2-4	16	CASSLLGQGGKNIQYF	TGTGCCAGCAGTTTACTGGGACAGGGGGGTAAAAACATTCAGTACTTC
TRBD2	TRBV11-2	NA	TRBJ2-1	15	CASSFTAGAYNEQFF	TGTGCCAGCAGCTTCACAGCGGGAGCCTACAATGAGCAGTTCTTC
NA	TRBV29-1	NA	TRBJ1-4	12	CSVGPDAEKLFF	TGCAGCGTTGGCCCGGACGCCGAAAAACTGTTTTTT
NA	TRBV18	NA	TRBJ2-5	15	CASSPFRSPEETQYF	TGTGCCAGCTCACCATTTAGGAGCCCTGAGGAGACCCAGTACTTC
NA	TRBV10-3	NA	TRBJ2-1	15	CAISEEGTSYNEQFF	TGTGCCATCAGTGAGGAGGGGACCAGCTACAATGAGCAGTTCTTC
NA	TRBV10-1	NA	TRBJ2-2	12	CASSGGTGELFF	TGCGCCAGCAGTGGGGGGACCGGGGAGCTGTTTTTT